These 17 T cell receptor beta chains originate from one sample sequenced in a study of T cell repertoires in cytomegalovirus infection. MiXCR, applied by TCRdb to the reads, yields one record per CDR3 protein. This table has hundreds of thousands of distinct CDR3 sequences, roughly a tenth appearing once. The sample comprised PBMCs. The receptors originated from a human donor in good health (CMV status not recorded). Some clones in this sample may be carry-over from other donors' samples.

This clonotype was detected many times. The J gene is TRBJ1-5, the V gene TRBV6-2 or TRBV6-3; 8 positions agree with TRBD1. Losses at the gene ends were 5 bases for V and 6 bases for J; bases not matched to a gene: 12. Looked up from germline, CDR1 is MNHEY and CDR2 is SVGEGT. This CDR3 is built from 16 residues. The CDR3 nucleotides are TGTGCCAGCAGTGACCCCGGACAGGGTTTGGGTCAGCCCCAGCATTTT. Its translation is CASSDPGQGLGQPQHF.

This clonotype was counted at least ten times. This chain joins TRBV6-2 or TRBV6-3 and TRBJ1-2, with D unclear. V was clipped by 5 bases and J by 7 bases, with 8 bases between them. Germline V lookup: CDR1 MNHEY, CDR2 SVGEGT. CDR3 length: 11 amino acids. CDR3 protein: CASSANIGYTF. CDR3 sequence (DNA): TGTGCCAGCAGTGCCAATATTGGCTACACCTTC.

This clonotype was recorded at least ten times. The V and J genes are TRBV6-1 and TRBJ2-2; D tentatively fits TRBD1 or TRBD2 (5 bases each). CDR1 and CDR2 from the germline V gene are MNHNS and SASEGT. The CDR3 consists of 17 residues. V was cut by 5 bases and J by 0 bases, with 16 bases left in between. The DNA of the CDR3 is TGTGCCAGCAGTTATGGGACGGGCCGAACGAACACCGGGGAGCTGTTTTTT. Protein: CASSYGTGRTNTGELFF.

There are many counts of this clonotype. This rearrangement joins TRBV6-6 to TRBJ1-1; D call uncertain. This CDR3 has 16 residues. Germline CDR1 and CDR2: MNHNY and SVGAGI (reference sequence). The germline V and J ends were trimmed by 5 bases and 0 bases, with 16 bases remaining between them. The CDR3 sequence: CASSTTRLGMNTEAFF. The CDR3 DNA reads TGTGCCAGCAGTACCACCCGGCTGGGTATGAACACTGAAGCTTTCTTT.

In this sample, this clonotype turned up many times. The chain is built from TRBV12-3 or TRBV12-4 and TRBJ2-1, with TRBD2 matching over 8 bases. Unmatched junction bases numbered 9, after V lost 6 bases and J lost 2 bases. The CDR3 spans 16 residues. CDR3 amino acids: CASSRSRGGPYNEQFF. The CDR3 region has the DNA TGTGCCAGCAGCCGGAGTCGGGGGGGGCCCTACAATGAGCAGTTCTTC.

This chain links TRBV29-1 with TRBJ1-6; a weak D match, TRBD1 (6 bases). CDR3 size: 14 residues. Germline V gene data show CDR1 as SQVTM and CDR2 as ANQGSEA. Between the trimmed V and J ends, which lost 6 bases and 6 bases, there was a span of 15 bases. The CDR3 DNA follows: TGCAGCGTCCGAATCATGGACAGTAATTCACCCCTCCACTTT. Protein sequence: CSVRIMDSNSPLHF.

Ten or more counts support this clonotype. The rearrangement joins TRBV27 to TRBJ1-1, with 7 bases fitting TRBD1. CDR3 length: 16 amino acids. V lost 0 bases and J lost 3; bases outside the gene matches: 7. CDR1 and CDR2 from the germline V gene are MNHEY and SMNVEV (reference sequence). CDR3 nucleotide sequence: TGTGCCAGCAGTTTATCCCTGACAGGGCGGTACACTGAAGCTTTCTTT. It encodes CASSLSLTGRYTEAFF.

This clonotype has ten or more counts. The V gene is TRBV6-5, the J gene TRBJ2-1; 8 nucleotides align to TRBD1. The CDR3 runs to 19 residues. Germline loops: CDR1 MNHEY, CDR2 SVGAGI. After removal of 7 bases from V and 2 bases from J, the junction contained 19 bases not matched to a gene. This chain's CDR3 is CASTTTPRQGLLAYNEQFF. In DNA form, the CDR3 reads TGTGCCAGCACCACAACCCCCCGACAGGGGTTACTGGCCTACAATGAGCAGTTCTTC.

Comment on this clonotype: This may be a read error: a much more frequent sequence differs by one nucleotide. The chain carries TRBV20-1 and TRBJ2-1; 8 nucleotides agree with TRBD2. CDR1 DFQATT and CDR2 SNEGSKA come from the germline V gene (reference sequence). The CDR3 length is 14 residues. CDR3 protein: CSAFHGGAGNEQLF. CDR3 in DNA: TGCAGTGCCTTCCACGGGGGGGCCGGGAATGAGCAGCTCTTC.

This clonotype has more than one count but fewer than ten. The chain has TRBV29-1 and TRBJ2-2, with TRBD1 as a possible D gene (6 bases). V lost 3 bases, J lost 0 bases, and 11 bases lay in between. CDR1 is SQVTM, CDR2 ANQGSEA, per germline. This CDR3 comprises 15 residues. CDR3 amino acids: CSVDETGSNTGELFF. The CDR3 DNA reads as TGCAGCGTTGACGAGACAGGATCGAACACCGGGGAGCTGTTTTTT.

This clonotype was observed many times. V and J are TRBV12-5 and TRBJ1-5, with unresolved D. The CDR3 totals 12 residues. Germline V lookup: CDR1 LGHNT, CDR2 FRNRAP. V was trimmed by 1 base and J by 6 bases, leaving 4 bases between them. CDR3 sequence reads: CASGLAGQPQHF. For the CDR3, the DNA is TGTGCTAGTGGTTTGGCAGGTCAGCCCCAGCATTTT.

This clonotype was picked up many times. The chain links TRBV5-1 to TRBJ2-1, with D possibly being TRBD2 (6 bases). The CDR3 is 13 amino acids. Trimming cost V 4 bases and J 2 bases, with 7 bases left between them. Germline V gene lookup returns CDR1 SGHRS and CDR2 YFSETQ. CDR3 loop: CASSPGAYNEQFF. The CDR3 DNA follows: TGCGCCAGCAGCCCGGGGGCCTACAATGAGCAGTTCTTC. Full variable domain (outside the CDR3, taken from reference TRBV5-1 and TRBJ2-1): KAGVTQTPRYLIKTRGQQVTLSCSPISGHRSVSWYQQTPGQGLQFLFEYFSETQRNKGNFPGRFSGRQFSNSRSEMNVSTLELGDSALYLCASSPGAYNEQFFGPGTRLTVL.

There are many counts of this clonotype. This chain uses TRBV7-8 with TRBJ2-1; 7 nucleotides align to TRBD2. CDR1 SGHVS and CDR2 FQNEAQ come from the germline V gene. The J segment lost 2 bases and the V segment lost 3 bases, leaving 4 bases of the junction unmatched. This CDR3 is 15 amino acids long. Here the CDR3 DNA reads TGTGCCAGCAGCTTTACGGGGGGTACCTACAATGAGCAGTTCTTC. It translates to CASSFTGGTYNEQFF. Variable domain in full (rest from reference TRBV7-8 and TRBJ2-1): GAGVSQSPRYKVAKRGQDVALRCDPISGHVSLFWYQQALGQGPEFLTYFQNEAQLDKSGLPSDRFFAERPEGSVSTLKIQRTQQEDSAVYLCASSFTGGTYNEQFFGPGTRLTVL.

V and J are TRBV20-1 and TRBJ1-1; a weak D match, TRBD1 (6 bases). The CDR3 loop spans 15 amino acids. V lost 3 bases, J lost 2 bases, and 16 bases lay in between. Germline V gene sequence: CDR1 DFQATT, CDR2 SNEGSKA (reference sequence). Here the CDR3 reads CSASQGARGNTEAFF. The CDR3, as DNA: TGCAGTGCTAGCCAGGGCGCCAGGGGTAACACTGAAGCTTTCTTT.

The V gene is TRBV20-1, the J gene TRBJ2-1, with 10 nucleotides matching TRBD2. There are 16 residues in the CDR3. Trimming cost V 2 bases and J 8 bases; bases outside gene matches: 12. The germline gives CDR1 DFQATT, CDR2 SNEGSKA (reference sequence). The CDR3, as DNA: TGCAGTGCTAGATCTTTAAGCGGGGGGGCCCAAGATGAGCAGTTCTTC. This gives the protein CSARSLSGGAQDEQFF.

In this sample, this clonotype turned up many times. The V call is TRBV28, the J call TRBJ2-6, with unresolved D. This CDR3 comprises 15 residues. The ends were cut back, 9 bases at V and 3 bases at J, with 15 bases in the middle. Germline-derived CDR1 and CDR2 are MDHEN and SYDVKM. The CDR3 is CASNGGVVGANVLTF. CDR3 sequence (DNA): TGTGCCAGTAATGGTGGAGTAGTTGGGGCCAACGTCCTGACTTTC.

This clonotype showed up many times. The chain combines TRBV4-3 with TRBJ2-1, with TRBD2 as a possible D gene (6 bases). CDR1 is LGHNA, CDR2 YSLEER, per germline. This CDR3 is 17 amino acids long. The V end was cut by 0 bases, the J end by 5 bases, with 17 bases between. The CDR3 region is CASSQDRRDPQDNEQFF. The CDR3 bases are TGCGCCAGCAGCCAAGATAGGCGGGACCCTCAGGACAATGAGCAGTTCTTC.